The 18 T cell receptor beta chains below all came from one sample that was sequenced in a study of cytomegalovirus exposure and HLA in healthy donors. Primers: 60 Vbeta forward and 13 Jbeta reverse. Profiled with immunoSEQ multiplex PCR; TCRdb holds only in-frame clones, not every one. The sample yields roughly 150,000 clones, roughly 88% seen once. Material: PBMCs. These receptors all stem from a woman aged 18-29 years in good health and CMV-seronegative.

This clone has only a few counts. The chain combines TRBV6-5 with TRBJ1-2, with 8 positions matching TRBD1. Germline loops: CDR1 MNHEY, CDR2 SVGAGI. The CDR3 totals 11 residues. With 8 bases clipped from V and 7 bases from J, the junction kept 3 bases outside the gene matches. The CDR3 protein is CASSDRGGYTF. The CDR3 nucleotides are TGTGCCAGCTCCGACAGGGGTGGCTACACCTTC.

V gene TRBV10-3 combines with J gene TRBJ1-6, with TRBD1 matching 8 bases. J lost 5 bases, V lost 3 bases, and 6 bases had no gene match. The germline V gene has CDR1 ENHRY and CDR2 SYGVKD. CDR3 size: 16 residues. CDR3 coding DNA: TGTGCCATCAGTGAAAGGACAGGGAGGAATAATTCACCCCTCCACTTT. It encodes CAISERTGRNNSPLHF.

J is TRBJ2-7 and V is TRBV6-6; no firm D call. With 6 bases removed from V and 2 bases from J, the gap between germline ends came to 14 bases. Germline CDR1 MNHNY, CDR2 SVGAGI (reference sequence). CDR3 length equals 14 residues. CDR3 region: CASRLGPNTYEQYF. The DNA for the CDR3 is TGTGCCAGCAGGCTAGGTCCAAATACCTACGAGCAGTACTTC.

The CDR3 protein is CASSDSGSAYGYTF. CDR3 bases: TGTGCCAGCAGTGACTCTGGGAGTGCATATGGCTACACCTTC. This chain joins TRBV6-4 and TRBJ1-2, with D unclear. Trimming took off 0 bases at V and 5 bases at J, with 10 bases between the two ends. In germline, CDR1 is MRHNA, CDR2 SNTAGT. The CDR3 consists of 14 residues.

The chain uses TRBV29-1 and TRBJ1-1, with 9 positions matching TRBD1. The CDR3 is 16 amino acids. In germline, CDR1 is SQVTM, CDR2 ANQGSEA. V trimming: 6 bases; J trimming: 1 base; junction bases outside the gene matches: 12. CDR3 residues: CSVPGQGLRKNTEAFF. The CDR3, as DNA: TGCAGCGTCCCGGGACAGGGATTGAGGAAGAACACTGAAGCTTTCTTT. The full variable domain, in which reference TRBV29-1 and TRBJ1-1 provide the parts outside the CDR3, is SAVISQKPSRDICQRGTSLTIQCQVDSQVTMMFWYRQQPGQSLTLIATANQGSEATYESGFVIDKFPISRPNLTFSTLTVSNMSPEDSSIYLCSVPGQGLRKNTEAFFGQGTRLTVV.

The chain links TRBV4-2 to TRBJ2-3; D not resolved. CDR1 is LGHNA and CDR2 is YNFKEQ in the germline V gene. The CDR3 runs to 13 residues. Trimming cost V 0 bases and J 10 bases, with 11 bases left between them. The CDR3 sequence: CASSQDKKAAQYF. CDR3 nucleotide sequence: TGTGCCAGCAGCCAAGATAAAAAGGCGGCGCAGTATTTT.

This clone was seen just once. The chain has TRBV2 and TRBJ2-5, with 12 bases matching TRBD1. V shed 3 bases and J 4 bases; nucleotides not matched to a gene: 6. Germline CDR1 is SNHLY and CDR2 is FYNNEI. The CDR3 loop spans 16 amino acids. The chain's CDR3 is CASSDSRDRGRETQYF. The CDR3, as DNA: TGTGCCAGCAGTGATTCTCGGGACAGGGGGCGAGAGACCCAGTACTTC.

This rearrangement joins TRBV28 to TRBJ1-5; D is unclear. Per the germline V gene, CDR1 is MDHEN and CDR2 is SYDVKM. The CDR3 runs 13 residues. V was clipped by 7 bases and J by 1 base, with 8 bases between them. The CDR3 DNA reads TGTGCCAGCACCCTCGGGAGCAATCAGCCCCAGCATTTT. Translated, it gives CASTLGSNQPQHF.

The V call is TRBV19, the J call TRBJ2-7, with D hard to call. From germline, CDR1 is LNHDA and CDR2 SQIVND (reference sequence). V lost 2 bases, J lost 0 bases, and 8 bases lay in between. CDR3 length equals 14 residues. CDR3 loop: CASSIYVSSYEQYF. DNA of the CDR3: TGTGCCAGTAGTATATACGTCAGCTCCTACGAGCAGTACTTC.

In its sample, this clone was seen a few times. The chain is built from TRBV11-3 and TRBJ1-1, with D hard to call. Trimming shortened V by 0 bases and J by 1 base, and 3 bases separated the two germline ends. The length of the CDR3 is 13 residues. Germline assignment: CDR1 SGHNT and CDR2 YENEEA. CDR3 amino acids: CASSLDGNTEAFF. The CDR3 coding sequence is TGTGCCAGCAGCTTAGACGGGAACACTGAAGCTTTCTTT. Filled out from reference TRBV11-3 and TRBJ1-1, the complete variable domain reads EAGVVQSPRYKIIEKKQPVAFWCNPISGHNTLYWYLQNLGQGPELLIRYENEEAVDDSQLPKDRFSAERLKGVDSTLKIQPAELGDSAVYLCASSLDGNTEAFFGQGTRLTVV.

The chain recombines TRBV5-5 with TRBJ2-3; 8 nucleotides line up with TRBD2. The V segment lost 0 bases and the J segment 5 bases; nucleotides outside the gene matches: 11. The germline CDR1 and CDR2 sequences are SGHKS and YYEKEE (reference sequence). This CDR3 comprises 17 residues. CDR3 DNA sequence: TGTGCCAGCAGCTTGGGGGCTAGCGGGTCCGCGGGAGATACGCAGTATTTT. The encoded protein is CASSLGASGSAGDTQYF.

The rearrangement joins TRBV5-1 to TRBJ1-2, with D unclear. The germline V gene has CDR1 SGHRS and CDR2 YFSETQ. CDR3 length: 14 residues. V was trimmed by 2 bases and J by 8 bases, leaving 16 bases between them. CDR3 nucleotide sequence: TGCGCCAGCAGCTTCGGTTATAGTTCGGTCGGCTACACCTTC. It yields the protein CASSFGYSSVGYTF.

The chain joins TRBV19 to TRBJ2-3, with D hard to call. This CDR3 comprises 15 residues. V was pared by 3 bases and J by 5 bases, with 15 bases between. Germline lookup yields CDR1 LNHDA and CDR2 SQIVND (reference sequence). Here the CDR3 reads CASSIPAGPGDTQYF. CDR3 coding DNA: TGTGCCAGTAGTATCCCGGCTGGGCCCGGAGATACGCAGTATTTT.

This chain uses TRBV15 with TRBJ1-1; no definite D call. CDR3 length: 16 amino acids. The V end was cut by 8 bases, the J end by 0 bases, with 19 bases between. Germline lookup yields CDR1 LNHNV and CDR2 YYDKDF (reference sequence). The CDR3 region has the DNA TGTGCCACCTTCGGCCCAGGTCAGTCCATGAACACTGAAGCTTTCTTT. Translated: CATFGPGQSMNTEAFF.

The table lists this clone with a count of one. The chain links TRBV9 to TRBJ2-6; TRBD1 agrees at 7 bases. V lost 5 bases, J lost 0 bases, and 2 bases stayed unmatched. Germline values: CDR1 SGDLS, CDR2 YYNGEE. The CDR3 is made up of 15 amino acids. CDR3 amino acids: CASRGQSSGANVLTF. The CDR3 nucleotides read TGTGCCAGCAGGGGACAGAGCTCTGGGGCCAACGTCCTGACTTTC. The full variable domain, with the rest looked up from reference TRBV9 and TRBJ2-6, is DSGVTQTPKHLITATGQRVTLRCSPRSGDLSVYWYQQSLDQGLQFLIQYYNGEERAKGNILERFSAQQFPDLHSELNLSSLELGDSALYFCASRGQSSGANVLTFGAGSRLTVL.

The chain has TRBV4-2 and TRBJ1-3; no reliable D call. Trimming pared 0 bases from V and 2 bases from J, leaving 14 bases between. Germline V lookup: CDR1 LGHNA, CDR2 YNFKEQ. CDR3 size: 17 residues. The CDR3 here is CASSQDSPRRTGNTIYF. The CDR3, as DNA: TGTGCCAGCAGCCAAGATAGCCCCCGGCGGACTGGAAACACCATATATTTT.

This clone occurred a few times. This chain links TRBV2 with TRBJ2-4, with D perhaps matching TRBD1 (5 bases). Germline V gene data show CDR1 as SNHLY and CDR2 as FYNNEI. The V and J ends lost 4 bases and 0 bases respectively, with 16 bases between them. The CDR3 spans 17 residues. The chain's CDR3 is CASSGSTDPTAKNIQYF. DNA for the CDR3: TGTGCCAGCAGTGGATCGACAGACCCTACAGCCAAAAACATTCAGTACTTC. The variable domain in full, completed from reference TRBV2 and TRBJ2-4, reads EPEVTQTPSHQVTQMGQEVILRCVPISNHLYFYWYRQILGQKVEFLVSFYNNEISEKSEIFDDQFSVERPDGSNFTLKIRSTKLEDSAMYFCASSGSTDPTAKNIQYFGAGTRLSVL.

In its sample, this clone was seen a few times. The chain is built from TRBV5-4 and TRBJ1-2; 7 bases are a match to TRBD1. Germline CDR1 is SGHNT and CDR2 is YYREEE (reference sequence). This CDR3 has 14 residues. With 0 bases clipped from V and 6 bases from J, the junction kept 5 bases outside the gene matches. The CDR3 reads CASSLARDRDGYTF. The CDR3 DNA follows: TGTGCCAGCAGCTTGGCCCGAGACAGGGATGGCTACACCTTC.